Listed below are T cell receptor beta chains from one sample, sequenced in a study of blood T cell repertoires in COVID-19. Using immunoSEQ multiplex PCR, the repertoire was profiled, and TCRdb retains in-frame clones only, with some absent. The sample shows 100,000 to 150,000 clones, about 86% of them seen only once. The sequenced sample consisted of peripheral blood. The receptors stem from a woman between 50 and 59 years old with acute or convalescent COVID-19. Each CDR3 is given with its conserved first and last residue. The D gene is left open where the match is weak. Rows give clone size only sometimes, using once, few, many, or a class for an expanded clone.

clone size	V gene	J gene	D gene	CDR3 protein	CDR3 DNA
few	TRBV9	TRBJ2-3	TRBD1	CASSVGTVLDTQYF	TGTGCCAGCAGCGTCGGGACAGTACTAGATACGCAGTATTTT
NA	TRBV2	TRBJ1-5	NA	CASRADSNNQPQHF	TGTGCCAGCAGAGCGGACAGTAACAATCAGCCCCAGCATTTT
NA	TRBV6-1	TRBJ2-7	TRBD1	CASSETAGGGYEQYF	TGTGCCAGCAGTGAAACGGCAGGGGGCGGCTACGAGCAGTACTTC
NA	TRBV11-1	TRBJ2-1	NA	CASSLDSGGEQFF	TGTGCCAGCAGCTTAGACTCAGGCGGGGAGCAGTTCTTC
NA	TRBV12-3/TRBV12-4	TRBJ1-5	NA	CASSAGSGQPQHF	TGTGCCAGCAGTGCAGGGTCGGGCCAGCCCCAGCATTTT
NA	TRBV13	TRBJ2-7	TRBD2	CASSYLAGGFYEQYF	TGTGCCAGCAGTTATCTAGCGGGGGGGTTCTACGAGCAGTACTTC
NA	TRBV15	TRBJ2-1	NA	CATHKGGGYTYNEQFF	TGTGCCACCCATAAGGGGGGGGGCTACACCTACAATGAGCAGTTCTTC
few	TRBV29-1	TRBJ1-2	NA	CSAEGSLDGYTF	TGCAGCGCGGAGGGGTCCCTGGATGGCTACACCTTC
once	TRBV7-9	TRBJ1-2	TRBD1	CASSRDSAFYGYTF	TGTGCCAGCAGCCGGGACAGCGCTTTCTATGGCTACACCTTC
NA	TRBV10-1	TRBJ1-1	NA	CASSDQGYGTEAFF	TGCGCCAGCAGTGACCAGGGTTACGGCACTGAAGCTTTCTTT
NA	TRBV5-6	TRBJ1-1	TRBD1	CASLRQGMNTEAFF	TGTGCCAGTCTGCGACAGGGGATGAACACTGAAGCTTTCTTT
NA	TRBV5-4	TRBJ2-3	TRBD1	CASSSRGSTDTQYF	TGTGCCAGCAGCTCCAGGGGGAGCACAGATACGCAGTATTTT
NA	TRBV7-2	TRBJ2-7	NA	CASSLAGNAYEQYF	TGTGCCAGCAGCTTAGCCGGGAACGCGTACGAGCAGTACTTC
NA	TRBV5-4	TRBJ2-7	TRBD1	CASSLGSAVTGVAYEQYF	TGTGCCAGCAGCTTAGGTAGTGCCGTGACAGGGGTTGCCTACGAGCAGTACTTC
once	TRBV29-1	TRBJ2-1	TRBD2	CSGLTSGSLRSYNEQFF	TGCAGCGGTCTGACTAGCGGGAGTCTCAGGAGCTACAATGAGCAGTTCTTC
NA	TRBV5-5	TRBJ2-2	TRBD1	CASRGTGLTGELFF	TGTGCCAGCAGGGGGACAGGGCTTACCGGGGAGCTGTTTTTT
NA	TRBV9	TRBJ2-2	NA	CASSVGGTGELFF	TGTGCCAGCAGCGTAGGAGGCACCGGGGAGCTGTTTTTT
NA	TRBV18	TRBJ1-6	TRBD1	CASLSQGNTGENSPLHF	TGTGCCAGCCTATCCCAAGGAAACACAGGGGAAAATTCACCCCTCCACTTT
NA	TRBV10-3	TRBJ1-5	TRBD1	CAISGTGKGQPQHF	TGTGCCATCAGCGGGACAGGGAAGGGGCAGCCCCAGCATTTT
NA	TRBV7-9	TRBJ1-1	NA	CASSALGGSEAFF	TGTGCCAGCAGCGCGCTTGGGGGGAGTGAAGCTTTCTTT
few	TRBV18	TRBJ1-5	NA	CASSPGGGKQPQHF	TGTGCCAGCTCACCAGGAGGAGGAAAACAGCCCCAGCATTTT
NA	TRBV30	TRBJ1-1	TRBD1	CAWTTGANTEAFF	TGTGCCTGGACAACAGGGGCAAACACTGAAGCTTTCTTT
few	TRBV28	TRBJ1-4	TRBD1	CASTTPGQGDEKLFF	TGTGCCAGCACAACACCCGGGCAGGGGGATGAAAAACTGTTTTTT
once	TRBV7-6	TRBJ2-1	NA	CASSSGRGSYNEQFF	TGTGCCAGCAGCTCCGGACGGGGGTCCTACAATGAGCAGTTCTTC
NA	TRBV30	TRBJ1-1	TRBD1	CAWSQGAGTEAFF	TGTGCCTGGAGTCAGGGGGCCGGCACTGAAGCTTTCTTT
NA	TRBV30	TRBJ2-1	TRBD2	CAWGASGRALSYNEQFF	TGTGCCTGGGGTGCTAGCGGGAGGGCTTTATCCTACAATGAGCAGTTCTTC
NA	TRBV7-9	TRBJ2-7	TRBD2	CASFLAGVNYEQYF	TGTGCCAGCTTTCTGGCGGGAGTAAATTACGAGCAGTACTTC
NA	TRBV28	TRBJ1-5	NA	CASQGSNQPQHF	TGTGCCAGCCAGGGCAGCAATCAGCCCCAGCATTTT
NA	TRBV6-5	TRBJ1-4	NA	CASSYTQLGNEKLFF	TGTGCCAGCAGTTACACACAACTCGGGAATGAAAAACTGTTTTTT
NA	TRBV12-3/TRBV12-4	TRBJ2-2	NA	CASSLRGTGELFF	TGTGCCAGCAGTTTAAGGGGCACCGGGGAGCTGTTTTTT
NA	TRBV7-2	TRBJ2-7	TRBD2	CASTIYGGAYEQYF	TGTGCCAGCACCATTTACGGGGGGGCCTACGAGCAGTACTTC
NA	TRBV25-1	TRBJ2-4	NA	CASSYGGDKNIQYF	TGTGCCAGCAGTTACGGGGGAGACAAAAACATTCAGTACTTC
NA	TRBV11-3	TRBJ2-1	NA	CASSLETGVYNEQFF	TGTGCCAGCAGCTTAGAGACGGGGGTCTACAATGAGCAGTTCTTC
NA	TRBV15	TRBJ1-2	NA	CATSGYRANYGYTF	TGTGCCACCAGCGGGTACAGGGCTAACTATGGCTACACCTTC
NA	TRBV7-9	TRBJ1-1	NA	CASSPNWEGAEAFF	TGTGCCAGCAGCCCAAATTGGGAGGGCGCTGAAGCTTTCTTT
NA	TRBV7-2	TRBJ1-5	NA	CASSLEPRLQPQHF	TGTGCCAGCAGCTTAGAGCCGCGATTGCAGCCCCAGCATTTT
once	TRBV28	TRBJ2-3	NA	CASLSLSTDTQYF	TGTGCCAGCCTATCGTTGAGCACAGATACGCAGTATTTT
few	TRBV5-1	TRBJ2-5	NA	CASSRGAQETQYF	TGCGCCAGCAGCCGGGGGGCCCAAGAGACCCAGTACTTC
NA	TRBV13	TRBJ1-1	TRBD1	CASSSRQDRGNTEAFF	TGTGCCAGCAGCTCACGGCAGGACAGGGGGAACACTGAAGCTTTCTTT
NA	TRBV10-3	TRBJ1-2	TRBD1	CAISVDRGRGYGYTF	TGTGCCATCAGTGTAGACAGGGGGCGCGGCTATGGCTACACCTTC
NA	TRBV7-8	TRBJ1-2	NA	CASSRDREYGYTF	TGTGCCAGCAGCCGTGACAGAGAATATGGCTACACCTTC
NA	TRBV10-3	TRBJ2-2	TRBD1	CAITRGKMANTGELFF	TGTGCCATCACCAGGGGGAAGATGGCGAACACCGGGGAGCTGTTTTTT
NA	TRBV28	TRBJ2-3	TRBD2	CASSLGLAEVNTQYF	TGTGCCAGCAGCCTGGGACTAGCGGAAGTAAATACGCAGTATTTT
NA	TRBV5-1	TRBJ1-2	NA	CASSLEGQGGYTF	TGCGCCAGCAGCTTGGAAGGGCAGGGCGGCTACACCTTC
NA	TRBV5-4	TRBJ2-7	NA	CASGDISSYEQYF	TGTGCCAGCGGGGACATTAGCTCCTACGAGCAGTACTTC
NA	TRBV9	TRBJ2-1	TRBD1	CASSMDRGGQFF	TGTGCCAGCAGCATGGACAGGGGTGGGCAGTTCTTC
NA	TRBV7-8	TRBJ1-5	TRBD1	CASSLNPRGGAGNQPQHF	TGTGCCAGCAGCTTAAACCCCAGAGGGGGCGCGGGCAATCAGCCCCAGCATTTT
NA	TRBV7-6	TRBJ1-2	NA	CASSSVGHPYGYTF	TGTGCCAGCAGCTCCGTGGGACACCCCTATGGCTACACCTTC
NA	TRBV30	TRBJ1-2	NA	CAWSVPGGGLYGYTF	TGTGCCTGGAGTGTACCTGGGGGCGGACTCTATGGCTACACCTTC
NA	TRBV4-1	TRBJ2-1	NA	CASSQDIEQFF	TGCGCCAGCAGCCAAGATATAGAGCAGTTCTTC
NA	TRBV7-9	TRBJ1-1	TRBD1	CASSARQGAGNTEAFF	TGTGCCAGCAGCGCCCGACAGGGGGCGGGAAACACTGAAGCTTTCTTT
NA	TRBV19	TRBJ2-7	NA	CASSILLAYEQYF	TGTGCCAGTAGTATCTTACTGGCCTACGAGCAGTACTTC
NA	TRBV30	TRBJ2-7	TRBD1	CAWGGGTGHLRQTAYEQYF	TGTGCCTGGGGGGGAGGGACAGGGCACCTAAGACAGACCGCCTACGAGCAGTACTTC
NA	TRBV7-3	TRBJ2-1	NA	CASSLGSPTQGEQFF	TGTGCCAGCAGCTTAGGTAGTCCTACCCAGGGTGAGCAGTTCTTC
NA	TRBV10-3	TRBJ2-3	TRBD2	CAIDSSGGLTDTQYF	TGTGCCATTGACAGTAGCGGGGGCCTCACAGATACGCAGTATTTT